This note documents a single T cell receptor beta chain sequence. These data originate in a study of blood T cell repertoires in COVID-19. At the level of the study: Acute and convalescent COVID-19 samples came from the United States, Italy and Spain. The analysed material was cDNA or gDNA that came from T cells, B-cell-depleted T cells, or PBMCs.

Per the study methods: By means of reference gene primer amplification, nucleated cell counts were estimated. The protocol was immunoSEQ multiplex PCR, while the TCRdb copy is restricted to in-frame clones and leaves out a portion. That table furnishes V, J and clone size, whereas the DNA furnished D and trimming. The profile shows approximately 210,000 clones, 86% of them singletons. With V trimmed by 6 bases and J by 3 bases, 4 bases remained unmatched. Germline V gene lookup returns CDR1 MNHNY and CDR2 SVGAGI (reference sequence). The CDR3 runs to 14 residues. Sequenced input: peripheral blood. This TCR was sampled from a woman in her 70s with acute or convalescent COVID-19. The rearrangement uses TRBV6-6 and TRBJ2-7, with 11 bases lining up with TRBD1. DNA of the CDR3: TGTGCCAGCAGCGGACAGGGGGCCCTCTACGAGCAGTACTTC. Translation gives CASSGQGALYEQYF.